One and the same sample provided the 10 T cell receptor beta chains below, sequenced in a study of cytomegalovirus exposure and HLA in healthy donors. Both 60 Vbeta primers and 13 Jbeta primers went into the PCR. The table came from immunoSEQ multiplex PCR; TCRdb's copy has only in-frame clones and leaves some out. The table lists about 59,000 clones, about 77% of them singletons. The sequencing sample was made of PBMCs. The origin of the receptors is a man aged 30 to 39 in good health and CMV-seropositive.

This chain links TRBV7-9 with TRBJ2-5; no firm D call. CDR1 SEHNR and CDR2 FQNEAQ come from the germline V gene (reference sequence). The CDR3 is 12 residues long. The V gene lost 5 bases and the J gene lost 5 bases, with 9 bases spanning the gap. The CDR3 is CASSANSETQYF. The DNA for the CDR3 is TGTGCCAGCAGCGCGAATTCGGAGACCCAGTACTTC.

This clone has more than one count but fewer than ten. This chain joins TRBV9 and TRBJ1-4; maybe TRBD1 (6 bases). The germline CDR1 and CDR2 sequences are SGDLS and YYNGEE. V lost 1 base and J lost 7, with 14 bases in between. CDR3 length equals 15 residues. The CDR3 sequence: CASSVSVGGLEKLFF. The CDR3 nucleotides read TGTGCCAGCAGCGTATCGGTAGGGGGTCTTGAAAAACTGTTTTTT.

The chain couples TRBV29-1 to TRBJ1-2; D is uncertain. The CDR3 extends over 11 amino acids. V shed 1 base and J shed 8 bases, with 8 bases lying between them. The germline V gene encodes CDR1 SQVTM and CDR2 ANQGSEA. For the CDR3, the DNA is TGCAGCGTTGAAGGGGCAGGCGGCTACACCTTC. This codes for CSVEGAGGYTF.

J is TRBJ1-5 and V is TRBV19, with D possibly TRBD1 on 5 matching bases. Trimming removed 10 bases at V and 3 bases at J, with 13 bases between. Germline V gene sequence: CDR1 LNHDA, CDR2 SQIVND (reference sequence). This CDR3 is 13 amino acids long. The CDR3 spells CATSGRVNQPQHF. In nucleotides, the CDR3 is TGTGCCACCTCGGGCAGGGTCAATCAGCCCCAGCATTTT.

This clone was seen a single time. The chain combines TRBV6-1 with TRBJ1-5, with D hard to call. V was trimmed by 5 bases and J by 1 base, leaving 9 bases between them. In germline, CDR1 is MNHNS, CDR2 SASEGT. The CDR3 is 14 amino acids. CDR3 residues: CASSLGNSNQPQHF. CDR3 DNA sequence: TGTGCCAGCAGTCTCGGGAACAGCAATCAGCCCCAGCATTTT.

The V call is TRBV19, the J call TRBJ1-2; TRBD1 might be the D (5 bases). Germline-derived CDR1 and CDR2 are LNHDA and SQIVND (reference sequence). The CDR3 contains 15 residues. Trimming left V 5 bases short and J 8 bases short, with 21 bases between. For the CDR3, the DNA is TGTGCCAGTAGTGCCCCCGGGGGACGGTCTTGGGGCTACACCTTC. Translating it yields CASSAPGGRSWGYTF.

The rearrangement uses TRBV29-1 and TRBJ1-2, with D perhaps TRBD1 (6 bases). There are 13 residues in the CDR3. Germline CDR1 reads SQVTM; CDR2 reads ANQGSEA. Trimming shortened V by 7 bases and J by 3 bases, and 15 bases separated the two germline ends. The CDR3 is CSASQGLDYGYTF. CDR3 bases: TGCAGCGCTTCCCAGGGGCTGGACTATGGCTACACCTTC.

The CDR3 spells CASSEGPRQGNTIYF. The DNA of the CDR3 is TGTGCCAGCAGTGAAGGGCCGAGGCAAGGAAACACCATATATTTT. The chain carries TRBV2 and TRBJ1-3; D call uncertain. Germline V gene sequence: CDR1 SNHLY, CDR2 FYNNEI. The CDR3 totals 15 residues. V lost 1 base, J lost 4 bases, and 11 bases lay in between.

This clone was observed a handful of times. V usage is TRBV19 and J usage is TRBJ2-1; 7 bases align to TRBD1. Per germline, CDR1 LNHDA and CDR2 SQIVND (reference sequence). With V trimmed by 1 base and J by 4 bases, 1 base remained unmatched. The CDR3 spans 14 residues. CDR3 sequence (DNA): TGTGCCAGTAGTATAGGACAGGGTTACAATGAGCAGTTCTTC. It is translated as CASSIGQGYNEQFF.

This sequence joins TRBV6-1 and TRBJ2-3; a possible D gene is TRBD1 (5 bases). Trimming removed 5 bases at V and 8 bases at J, with 14 bases between. The V gene's germline CDR1 is MNHNS and CDR2 SASEGT. The CDR3 spans 13 residues. CDR3 coding DNA: TGTGCCAGCAGTTCCCCGCAGGGCCGTACGCAGTATTTT. This translates into CASSSPQGRTQYF.